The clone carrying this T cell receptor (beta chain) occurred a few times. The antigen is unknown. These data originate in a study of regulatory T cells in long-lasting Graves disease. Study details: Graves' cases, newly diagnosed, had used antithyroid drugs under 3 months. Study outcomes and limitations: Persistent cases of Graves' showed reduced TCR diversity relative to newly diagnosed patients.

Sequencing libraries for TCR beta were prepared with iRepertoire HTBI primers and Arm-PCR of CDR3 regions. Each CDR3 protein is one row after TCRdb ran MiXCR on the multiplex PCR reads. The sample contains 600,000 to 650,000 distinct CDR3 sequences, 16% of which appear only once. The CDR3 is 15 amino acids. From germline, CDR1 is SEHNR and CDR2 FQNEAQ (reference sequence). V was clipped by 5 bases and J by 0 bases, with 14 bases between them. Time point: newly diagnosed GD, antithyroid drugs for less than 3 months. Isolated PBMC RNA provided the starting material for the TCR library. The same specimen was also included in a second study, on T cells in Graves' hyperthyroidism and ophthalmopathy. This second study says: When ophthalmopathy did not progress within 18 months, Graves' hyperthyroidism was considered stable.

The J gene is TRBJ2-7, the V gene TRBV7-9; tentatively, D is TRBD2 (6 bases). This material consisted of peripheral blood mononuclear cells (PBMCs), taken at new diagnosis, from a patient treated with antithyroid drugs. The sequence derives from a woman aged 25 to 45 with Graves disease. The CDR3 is CASSITGTYSYEQYF. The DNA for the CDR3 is TGTGCCAGCAGCATAACCGGGACTTACTCCTACGAGCAGTACTTC. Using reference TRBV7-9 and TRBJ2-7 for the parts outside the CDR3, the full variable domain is DTGVSQNPRHKITKRGQNVTFRCDPISEHNRLYWYRQTLGQGPEFLTYFQNEAQLEKSRLLSDRFSAERPKGSFSTLEIQRTEQGDSAMYLCASSITGTYSYEQYFGPGTRLTVT.